The 4 T cell receptor beta chains below all came from one sample that was sequenced in a study of CD8 T cells in Susac syndrome. cDNA came from 0.5 to 1 ug RNA primed by random hexamers. From the immunoSEQ multiplex PCR reads, TCRdb called clonotypes with MiXCR, one entry per CDR3 protein. Here the sample spans around 280,000 distinct CDR3 sequences, just over 90% being singletons. Sequencing was carried out using CD4+ T cells from PBMCs. The receptors come from a human donor with multiple sclerosis.

The chain employs TRBV20-1 and TRBJ2-3; D not resolved. The V and J ends lost 0 bases and 4 bases respectively, with 11 bases between them. The CDR3 is 14 residues long. The germline CDR1 and CDR2 sequences are DFQATT and SNEGSKA (reference sequence). The CDR3 reads CSARDIETSDTQYF. CDR3 nucleotides: TGCAGTGCTAGAGATATCGAGACCTCAGATACGCAGTATTTT.

The chain employs TRBV27 and TRBJ1-2; TRBD1 agrees at 7 bases. The CDR3 is 16 amino acids. With 2 bases clipped from V and 4 bases from J, the junction kept 10 bases outside the gene matches. Germline V gene sequence: CDR1 MNHEY, CDR2 SMNVEV (reference sequence). The chain's CDR3 is CASSLRRGTVFYGYTF. CDR3 bases: TGTGCCAGCAGTTTAAGACGAGGGACAGTTTTCTATGGCTACACCTTC.

This sequence joins TRBV3-1 and TRBJ1-4; D is perhaps TRBD1 (5 bases). Trimming left V 1 base short and J 6 bases short, with 12 bases between. Per the germline V gene, CDR1 is LGHDT and CDR2 is YNNKEL (reference sequence). CDR3 size: 15 residues. The CDR3 loop is CASSQAPGPHEKLFF. In DNA form, the CDR3 reads TGTGCCAGCAGCCAAGCGCCAGGGCCTCATGAAAAACTGTTTTTT.

The chain recombines TRBV11-2 with TRBJ2-1; 8 positions agree with TRBD2. This CDR3 has 14 residues. Germline CDR1 reads SGHAT; CDR2 reads FQNNGV. Losses at the gene ends were 5 bases for V and 8 bases for J; bases not matched to a gene: 8. The CDR3 is CASSLPGLVYEQFF. In DNA, the CDR3 is TGTGCCAGCAGCCTACCGGGACTAGTCTATGAGCAGTTCTTC.